This T cell receptor beta chain derives from a study of T cells in Graves' hyperthyroidism and ophthalmopathy. Germline-derived CDR1 and CDR2 are LGHNA and YNFKEQ. This CDR3 region has 14 residues. Trimming took off 4 bases at V and 7 bases at J, with 14 bases between the two ends. RNA transcripts served as the template for amplifying TCR beta CDR3 regions. The HTBI primer set was used in a first-round RT-PCR of the TCR CDR3. From the multiplex PCR reads, TCRdb called clonotypes with MiXCR, one entry per CDR3 protein. The sample holds roughly 420,000 distinct CDR3 sequences, about an eighth seen once.

V gene TRBV4-2 combines with J gene TRBJ2-1; D not certain. The material sequenced was blood. The receptor was derived from a woman aged 18-29 years with Graves' hyperthyroidism. CDR3 sequence (DNA): TGTGCCAGCAGCCCCCTGGCCCAGGAAAATGAGCAGTTCTTC. This translates into CASSPLAQENEQFF.